This TCR beta chain was captured in a study of radiotherapy plus CTLA-4 blockade in lung cancer (dated by TCRdb to about 2018). Context from the whole study: Among the enrolled patients, around 19% had an objective response, and roughly 30% reached disease control.

Library preparation was by the immunoSEQ multiplex PCR assay. What TCRdb holds here is the immuneACCESS table cut down to in-frame rearrangements. Part of the clones is not present; checked against another copy, under half of the missing clones reflect an unresolved V gene, and the others are unexplained. Present in this sample are some 70,000 clones, around 80% of which were seen just once. Roughly 9.7% of the sample goes to the ten largest clones. The study evaluated CTLA-4 blockade (ipilimumab) given together with focal radiation therapy in patients who had chemo-refractory metastatic non-small-cell lung cancer. This clone was seen just once. The target of this receptor is not known. No much larger clone exists at a distance of one base, and base qualities are not known. The CDR3, from cysteine to phenylalanine, totals 12 residues. Here the CDR3 DNA is all that survives: 36 bases in frame from base 1. CDR1 and CDR2, per the germline V gene (reference sequence), are GTSNPN and SVGIG. V is reduced by 1 base and J by 3 bases, leaving a spacing of 7 bases between them.

General conclusions and limits of the study: After treatment with radiotherapy and ipilimumab, TCR clones that came from tumors expanded in the peripheral blood. The strongest predictors of response were reported to be early dynamic shifts in blood T cell clones along with a rise in serum interferon-beta following radiation.

The clonotype was recovered from a human donor with non-small cell lung cancer who had a complete response to radiotherapy plus ipilimumab. Source: peripheral blood, taken from a patient treated with radiotherapy plus ipilimumab. The V and J genes are TRBV30 and TRBJ2-7; the D gene assignment is ambiguous. The DNA sequence reads TGTGCCTGGAGTGGGAACAACTACGAGCAGTACTTC. This translates into CAWSGNNYEQYF. With all but the CDR3 taken from the reference TRBV30 and TRBJ2-7 genes, the full variable domain is: SQTIHQWPATLVQPVGSPLSLECTVEGTSNPNLYWYRQAAGRGLQLLFYSVGIGQISSEVPQNLSASRPQDRQFILSSKKLLLSDSGFYLCAWSGNNYEQYFGPGTRLTVT.